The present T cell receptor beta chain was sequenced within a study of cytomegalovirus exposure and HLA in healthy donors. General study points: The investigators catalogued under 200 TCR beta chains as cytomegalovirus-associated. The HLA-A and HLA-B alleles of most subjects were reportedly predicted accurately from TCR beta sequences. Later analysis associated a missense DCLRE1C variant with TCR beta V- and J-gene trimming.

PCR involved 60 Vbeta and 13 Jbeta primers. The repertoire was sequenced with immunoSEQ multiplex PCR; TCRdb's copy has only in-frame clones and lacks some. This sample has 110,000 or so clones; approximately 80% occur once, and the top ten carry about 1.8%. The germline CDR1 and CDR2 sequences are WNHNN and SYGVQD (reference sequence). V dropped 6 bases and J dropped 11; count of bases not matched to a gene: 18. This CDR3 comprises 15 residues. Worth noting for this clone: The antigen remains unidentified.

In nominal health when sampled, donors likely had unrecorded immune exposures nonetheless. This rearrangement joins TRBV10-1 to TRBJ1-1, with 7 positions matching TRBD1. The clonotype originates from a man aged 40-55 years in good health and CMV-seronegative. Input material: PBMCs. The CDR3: CASRKDDRVGAGAFF. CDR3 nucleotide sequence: TGCGCCAGCAGGAAAGATGACAGGGTGGGGGCCGGGGCTTTCTTT.